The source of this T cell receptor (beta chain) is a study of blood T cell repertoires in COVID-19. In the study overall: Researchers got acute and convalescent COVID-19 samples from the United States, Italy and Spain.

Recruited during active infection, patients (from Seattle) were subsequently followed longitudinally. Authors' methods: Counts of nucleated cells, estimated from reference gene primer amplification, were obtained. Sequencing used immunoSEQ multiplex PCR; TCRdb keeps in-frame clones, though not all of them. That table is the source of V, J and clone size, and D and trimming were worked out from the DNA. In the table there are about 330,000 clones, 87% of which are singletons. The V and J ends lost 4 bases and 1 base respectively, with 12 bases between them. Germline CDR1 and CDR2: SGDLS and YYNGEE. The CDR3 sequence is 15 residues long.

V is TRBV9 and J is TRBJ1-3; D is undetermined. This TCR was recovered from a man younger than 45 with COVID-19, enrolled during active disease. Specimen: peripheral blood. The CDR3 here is CASSPQRPSGNTIYF. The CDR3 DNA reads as TGTGCCAGCAGCCCACAGAGACCTTCTGGAAACACCATATATTTT.